The subject of this entry is one T cell receptor (beta chain). How the authors handled the data: Cell counts per sample came from amplifying reference gene primers. The assay was immunoSEQ multiplex PCR, and TCRdb's table has in-frame clones only and misses some. Clone size and the V and J calls come from that table; the DNA yielded D and trimming. The repertoire consists of about 160,000 clones, with roughly 84% occurring once and the leading ten covering 5.5% to 7%. The entry originates in a study of blood T cell repertoires in COVID-19. Trimming took 4 bases from V and 8 from J, leaving 19 bases between them. Germline values: CDR1 SGHRS, CDR2 YFSETQ. CDR3 length: 15 amino acids.

The sequencing sample was made of peripheral blood. V and J are TRBV5-1 and TRBJ2-4; D may be TRBD1 (7 bases). The clonotype was recovered from a man aged 50-59 years with active or convalescent COVID-19. Written as DNA, the CDR3 is TGCGCCAGCAGCCGAGATCGGCAGGGGGGATACATTCAGTACTTC. This encodes CASSRDRQGGYIQYF.